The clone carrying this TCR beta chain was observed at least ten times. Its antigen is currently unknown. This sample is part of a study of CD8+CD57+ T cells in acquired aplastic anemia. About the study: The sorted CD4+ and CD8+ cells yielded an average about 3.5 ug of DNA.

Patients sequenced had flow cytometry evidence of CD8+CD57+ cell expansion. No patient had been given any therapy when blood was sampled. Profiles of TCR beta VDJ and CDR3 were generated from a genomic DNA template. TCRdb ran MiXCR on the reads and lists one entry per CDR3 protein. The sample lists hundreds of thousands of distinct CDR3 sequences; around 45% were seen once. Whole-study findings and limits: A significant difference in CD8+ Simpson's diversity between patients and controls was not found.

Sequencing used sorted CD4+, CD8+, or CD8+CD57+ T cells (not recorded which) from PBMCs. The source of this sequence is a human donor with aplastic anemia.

CDR3 residues: CASRLGLEQYF. CDR3 coding DNA: TGTGCCAGCAGACTAGGCCTCGAGCAGTACTTC. V gene TRBV6-5 combines with J gene TRBJ2-7; tentatively, D is TRBD2 (5 bases). Trimming took 6 bases from V and 6 from J, leaving 9 bases between them. Germline CDR1 MNHEY, CDR2 SVGAGI. The CDR3 is made up of 11 amino acids.